These 10 T cell receptor beta chains originate from one sample sequenced in a study of blood T cell repertoires in COVID-19 (dated by TCRdb to 2018 to 2021). The protocol used for the library was the immunoSEQ multiplex PCR assay. This immuneACCESS table, as held by TCRdb, lists in-frame sequences with V and J called but not all clones. Of the missing ones, under half trace to an unresolved V gene in checked studies; the others have no known cause. The sample data list about 83,000 clones, and under 95% of these were observed just once. 15% to 20% of the sample is taken by the ten largest. Sequencing used peripheral blood. These TCRs come from an elderly woman with active or convalescent COVID-19.

The chain joins TRBV7-2 to TRBJ2-3; maybe TRBD1 (6 bases). The germline V gene encodes CDR1 SGHTA and CDR2 FQGNSA. V dropped 5 bases and J dropped 4 bases, with 13 bases sitting between them. The CDR3 loop spans 14 amino acids. In nucleotides, the CDR3 is TGTGCCAGCAGCCGTAGACAGGTTGCAGATACGCAGTATTTT. This translates into CASSRRQVADTQYF.

This clone appeared a single time. The chain carries TRBV19 and TRBJ2-2; 7 bases map to TRBD1. Per germline, CDR1 LNHDA and CDR2 SQIVND (reference sequence). With V trimmed by 5 bases and J by 6 bases, 6 bases remained unmatched. The CDR3 extends over 14 amino acids. The CDR3 sequence: CASSPGTVAGELFF. The CDR3 DNA is TGTGCCAGTAGTCCCGGGACAGTGGCCGGGGAGCTGTTTTTT.

J is TRBJ1-6 and V is TRBV7-8; D might be TRBD1 (6 bases). With 6 bases removed from V and 1 base from J, the gap between germline ends came to 10 bases. CDR3 length equals 15 residues. CDR1 and CDR2 from the germline V gene are SGHVS and FQNEAQ. The CDR3 region is CASRPGVSYNSPLHF. Written as DNA, the CDR3 is TGTGCCAGCAGGCCAGGGGTATCCTATAATTCACCCCTCCACTTT. The full variable domain, with the rest looked up from reference TRBV7-8 and TRBJ1-6, is GAGVSQSPRYKVAKRGQDVALRCDPISGHVSLFWYQQALGQGPEFLTYFQNEAQLDKSGLPSDRFFAERPEGSVSTLKIQRTQQEDSAVYLCASRPGVSYNSPLHFGNGTRLTVT.

This sequence joins TRBV4-3 and TRBJ1-3, with D hard to call. Germline V gives CDR1 LGHNA, CDR2 YSLEER. The CDR3 length is 14 residues. V gave up 4 bases and J gave up 2 bases, with 9 bases separating them. This chain's CDR3 is CASSLRGTGNTIYF. In nucleotides, the CDR3 is TGCGCCAGCAGCCTGCGGGGAACTGGAAACACCATATATTTT.

The rearrangement links TRBV28 to TRBJ1-4, with TRBD1 matching over 8 bases. CDR1 is MDHEN, CDR2 SYDVKM, per germline. The CDR3 is 18 amino acids. Losses at the gene ends were 3 bases for V and 0 bases for J; bases not matched to a gene: 9. The DNA for the CDR3 is TGTGCCAGCAGTTTTTCAGGCAGGGGGCGAGCAACTAATGAAAAACTGTTTTTT. Translation gives CASSFSGRGRATNEKLFF.

The J gene is TRBJ1-5, the V gene TRBV18; 12 bases fit TRBD1. CDR1 and CDR2 (germline): KGHSH, LQKENI. The trim removed 2 bases at V and 7 bases at J, leaving 9 bases unmatched. This CDR3 spans 17 amino acids. This CDR3 is CASSPESGTGGGQPQHF. CDR3 DNA: TGTGCCAGCTCACCAGAGTCCGGGACAGGGGGCGGACAGCCCCAGCATTTT.

The rearrangement joins TRBV4-3 to TRBJ2-3; D not certain. Germline V gene lookup returns CDR1 LGHNA and CDR2 YSLEER. V was trimmed by 0 bases and J by 3 bases, leaving 7 bases between them. The CDR3 loop spans 14 amino acids. CDR3: CASSQDLRTDTQYF. In DNA form, the CDR3 reads TGCGCCAGCAGCCAAGACCTCCGGACAGATACGCAGTATTTT.

The chain employs TRBV6-5 and TRBJ1-2; D perhaps matches TRBD1 (5 bases). Germline V gives CDR1 MNHEY, CDR2 SVGAGI. V lost 2 bases, J lost 6 bases, and 13 bases lay in between. This CDR3 comprises 14 residues. DNA of the CDR3: TGTGCCAGCAGTTACACCCGCGGAGGGGATGGCTACACCTTC. It specifies CASSYTRGGDGYTF.

The gene calls are TRBV5-1 and TRBJ2-3; the match to TRBD2 covers 10 bases. Trimming at V came to 4 bases and at J to 1 base, leaving 15 bases not matched to a gene. The CDR3 runs 19 residues. The V gene's germline CDR1 is SGHRS and CDR2 YFSETQ. CDR3 in DNA: TGCGCCAGCAGCCCGGTCGGTAGCGGGGGGCCCCTTCGCACAGATACGCAGTATTTT. Amino acids: CASSPVGSGGPLRTDTQYF.

The chain couples TRBV7-9 to TRBJ1-6, with D hard to call. Looked up from germline, CDR1 is SEHNR and CDR2 is FQNEAQ (reference sequence). Trimming cost V 7 bases and J 4 bases, with 14 bases left between them. CDR3 size: 15 residues. The CDR3 nucleotides are TGTGCCAGCACGCCGGGTGGAGCTTATAATTCACCCCTCCACTTT. This translates into CASTPGGAYNSPLHF.